The sequence of this TCR beta chain was determined in a study of T cell changes during pregnancy in multiple sclerosis. Produced via immunoSEQ multiplex PCR; TCRdb's table is partial and in-frame only. The top ten clones hold roughly 0.45% of a sample with over 35,000 clones, approximately 91% of them seen once. Germline V CDR1 and CDR2: MNHEY, SMNVEV (reference sequence). The CDR3 is made up of 15 amino acids. V lost 6 bases and J 6 bases, leaving 20 bases between the germline ends. The sample consisted of CD4+ T cells from peripheral blood mononuclear cells, taken in the third trimester of pregnancy. The source is a female donor in good health, enrolled as a control in a pregnancy study. V is TRBV27 and J is TRBJ1-2; D may be TRBD1 (6 bases). CDR3 sequence: CASSQSEGVRDGYTF. The CDR3, as DNA: TGTGCCAGCAGCCAATCCGAGGGGGTTAGGGATGGCTACACCTTC.